The 23 T cell receptor beta chains presented below share a single source sample, sequenced in a study of beta chain features in type 1 diabetes. Expressed TCRB transcripts were sequenced because the entire RNA isolate underwent reverse transcription. The repertoire was sequenced with immunoSEQ multiplex PCR; TCRdb's copy has only in-frame clones and lacks some. The data show roughly 290,000 clones, under 8.5% seen once. The sample consisted of central memory CD4+ T cells from blood. Every receptor here comes from a woman aged 18-30 years in good health.

The rearrangement joins TRBV29-1 to TRBJ1-1; D is possibly TRBD1 (5 bases). Per germline, CDR1 SQVTM and CDR2 ANQGSEA. The V end was cut by 4 bases, the J end by 3 bases, with 12 bases between. The CDR3 totals 13 residues. As DNA, the CDR3 is TGCAGCGTTGTCAAACAGGCCTACACTGAAGCTTTCTTT. Translation: CSVVKQAYTEAFF.

The table lists this clone with a few counts. The chain joins TRBV7-9 to TRBJ1-2; D gene uncertain. The CDR3 is 14 amino acids. Trimming left V 3 bases short and J 3 bases short, with 11 bases between. Germline assignment: CDR1 SEHNR and CDR2 FQNEAQ (reference sequence). CDR3: CASSLQSIDYGYTF. Written as DNA, the CDR3 is TGTGCCAGCAGCTTGCAGTCAATAGACTATGGCTACACCTTC. Full variable domain (missing parts from reference TRBV7-9 and TRBJ1-2): DTGVSQNPRHKITKRGQNVTFRCDPISEHNRLYWYRQTLGQGPEFLTYFQNEAQLEKSRLLSDRFSAERPKGSFSTLEIQRTEQGDSAMYLCASSLQSIDYGYTFGSGTRLTVV.

This clone occurred a few times. At the DNA level, this CDR3 is encoded by other sequences in the same sample as well. V gene TRBV18 combines with J gene TRBJ2-5; 9 bases fit TRBD1. The junction had 3 bases not matched to a gene; V was cut back by 6 bases and J by 4 bases. This CDR3 has 13 residues. Germline CDR1 is KGHSH and CDR2 is LQKENI. CDR3 in amino acids: CASSSGQGETQYF. CDR3 in DNA: TGTGCCAGCTCGTCGGGACAGGGAGAGACCCAGTACTTC.

This clone was picked up a small number of times. This chain joins TRBV7-8 and TRBJ2-1; 9 bases line up with TRBD2. Germline V gene data show CDR1 as SGHVS and CDR2 as FQNEAQ. CDR3 length: 17 amino acids. V trimming: 5 bases; J trimming: 6 bases; junction bases outside the gene matches: 14. The DNA for the CDR3 is TGTGCCAGCAGCGCTAGCGGGACCTTCGCTAATCTCAATGAGCAGTTCTTC. This translates into CASSASGTFANLNEQFF.

The sample holds a few counts of this clone. The V and J genes are TRBV7-3 and TRBJ2-5; D may be TRBD2 (6 bases). The germline CDR1 and CDR2 sequences are SGHTA and FQGTGA. This CDR3 has 17 residues. Deletions cut 5 bases from V and 2 bases from J, with 21 bases between. CDR3: CASSPFFLAQLQETQYF. The CDR3 region has the DNA TGTGCCAGCAGCCCATTCTTCCTAGCGCAATTACAAGAGACCCAGTACTTC.

This clone was observed a few times. V usage is TRBV7-2 and J usage is TRBJ2-7; the D gene is possibly TRBD1 (7 bases). From germline, CDR1 is SGHTA and CDR2 FQGNSA. Trimming stripped 5 bases from V and 6 bases from J, with 14 bases between. The CDR3 runs to 13 residues. Written as DNA, the CDR3 is TGTGCCAGCAGCACAGTCCAGGGGGGCGAGCAGTACTTC. Translation gives CASSTVQGGEQYF.

The CDR3 reads CASSLYGLAGVASYNEQFF. The DNA of the CDR3 is TGTGCCAGCAGCTTATACGGACTAGCGGGAGTCGCCTCCTACAATGAGCAGTTCTTC. V gene TRBV11-2 combines with J gene TRBJ2-1, with 13 positions matching TRBD2. The CDR3 extends over 19 amino acids. Germline CDR1 reads SGHAT; CDR2 reads FQNNGV. J was trimmed by 0 bases and V by 2 bases; bases with no gene match: 7.

V gene TRBV11-3 combines with J gene TRBJ2-6; no clear D. Trimming removed 2 bases from V and 4 bases from J, with 9 bases in between. The CDR3 covers 15 residues. Germline assignment: CDR1 SGHNT and CDR2 YENEEA. This CDR3 is CASSLMGSGANVLTF. CDR3 in DNA: TGTGCCAGCAGCTTAATGGGGTCCGGGGCCAACGTCCTGACTTTC. The full variable domain, rest sourced from reference TRBV11-3 and TRBJ2-6, is EAGVVQSPRYKIIEKKQPVAFWCNPISGHNTLYWYLQNLGQGPELLIRYENEEAVDDSQLPKDRFSAERLKGVDSTLKIQPAELGDSAVYLCASSLMGSGANVLTFGAGSRLTVL.

The chain joins TRBV7-6 to TRBJ2-1, with 8 bases lining up with TRBD2. The trim removed 5 bases at V and 5 bases at J, leaving 8 bases unmatched. This CDR3 comprises 15 residues. Looked up from germline, CDR1 is SGHVS and CDR2 is FNYEAQ. The CDR3 is CASSPSWTSNNEQFF. Here the CDR3 DNA reads TGTGCCAGCAGCCCATCCTGGACTAGCAACAATGAGCAGTTCTTC.

The V gene is TRBV6-5, the J gene TRBJ1-2; no definite D call. The CDR3 is 13 residues long. Trimming shortened V by 6 bases and J by 7 bases, and 15 bases separated the two germline ends. From germline, CDR1 is MNHEY and CDR2 SVGAGI. In DNA, the CDR3 is TGTGCCAGCAGCCTATGGGCAGACTCTGGCTACACCTTC. Translated, it gives CASSLWADSGYTF.

This clone turned up a few times. The V call is TRBV30, the J call TRBJ1-6; 10 bases line up with TRBD1. Trimming at V came to 5 bases and at J to 10 bases, leaving 5 bases not matched to a gene. The CDR3 runs to 13 residues. Germline V CDR1 and CDR2: GTSNPN, SVGIG (reference sequence). Written as DNA, the CDR3 is TGTGCCTGGGCGGGACAGGGGATGTCACCCCTCCACTTT. Protein product: CAWAGQGMSPLHF.

This clone has ten or more counts. The same CDR3 arises from other DNA sequences in this sample as well. J is TRBJ2-1 and V is TRBV7-9; TRBD2 matches 7 bases. With 2 bases clipped from V and 8 bases from J, the junction kept 0 bases outside the gene matches. CDR1 and CDR2 from the germline V gene are SEHNR and FQNEAQ (reference sequence). CDR3 size: 12 residues. The CDR3 region has the DNA TGTGCCAGCAGCTTAAGCGGGGATGAGCAGTTCTTC. Amino acid sequence: CASSLSGDEQFF.

The sample holds a few counts of this clone. The rearrangement links TRBV12-5 to TRBJ1-6; 7 bases are a match to TRBD1. Per germline, CDR1 LGHNT and CDR2 FRNRAP. The CDR3 length is 11 residues. Trimming removed 10 bases from V and 7 bases from J; junction bases left unmatched: 1. CDR3 DNA: TGTGCTAAACAGGGGAATTCACCCCTCCACTTT. Protein sequence: CAKQGNSPLHF. Variable domain in full (rest from reference TRBV12-5 and TRBJ1-6): DARVTQTPRHKVTEMGQEVTMRCQPILGHNTVFWYRQTMMQGLELLAYFRNRAPLDDSGMPKDRFSAEMPDATLATLKIQPSEPRDSAVYFCAKQGNSPLHFGNGTRLTVT.

Many counts were recorded for this clone. J is TRBJ2-2 and V is TRBV11-1; D gene ambiguous. Trimming left V 3 bases short and J 13 bases short, with 15 bases between. Germline loops: CDR1 SGHAT, CDR2 FQDESV (reference sequence). This CDR3 is 13 amino acids long. CDR3 sequence reads: CASSFLLQSGLFF. Written as DNA, the CDR3 is TGTGCCAGCAGCTTTTTGCTCCAGTCAGGGCTGTTTTTT.

V gene TRBV15 combines with J gene TRBJ2-7, with D possibly TRBD1 on 5 matching bases. Trimming left V 5 bases short and J 2 bases short, with 13 bases between. Germline V CDR1 and CDR2: LNHNV, YYDKDF (reference sequence). CDR3 length equals 14 residues. CDR3 residues: CATSQGGLAYEQYF. The CDR3 DNA reads TGTGCCACCAGCCAGGGCGGTTTGGCCTACGAGCAGTACTTC.

The chain has TRBV4-3 and TRBJ2-3; tentative D call: TRBD2 (5 bases). The V gene lost 0 bases and the J gene lost 2 bases, with 6 bases spanning the gap. CDR3 length: 14 residues. Germline V gene sequence: CDR1 LGHNA, CDR2 YSLEER. CDR3 nucleotide sequence: TGCGCCAGCAGCCAAGAAGACTACACAGATACGCAGTATTTT. Translated, it gives CASSQEDYTDTQYF.

This clone showed up just a few times. The J gene is TRBJ2-1, the V gene TRBV9; 7 bases map to TRBD2. The CDR3 runs 14 residues. CDR1 and CDR2 from the germline V gene are SGDLS and YYNGEE. V lost 4 bases to trimming and J lost 0 bases; unmatched junction nucleotides: 1. The chain's CDR3 is CASSREGSYNEQFF. The CDR3 coding sequence is TGTGCCAGCAGCAGGGAGGGCTCCTACAATGAGCAGTTCTTC. The complete variable domain, with remaining parts taken from reference TRBV9 and TRBJ2-1, reads DSGVTQTPKHLITATGQRVTLRCSPRSGDLSVYWYQQSLDQGLQFLIQYYNGEERAKGNILERFSAQQFPDLHSELNLSSLELGDSALYFCASSREGSYNEQFFGPGTRLTVL.

The chain employs TRBV18 and TRBJ1-1; TRBD1 might be the D (5 bases). Looked up from germline, CDR1 is KGHSH and CDR2 is LQKENI. V dropped 5 bases and J dropped 5 bases, with 15 bases sitting between them. This CDR3 spans 14 amino acids. The DNA for the CDR3 is TGTGCCAGCTCAGCGTCGAATCAGGGAACTGAAGCTTTCTTT. As protein: CASSASNQGTEAFF.

The chain is built from TRBV7-7 and TRBJ2-3; 8 bases match TRBD1. CDR3 length: 14 amino acids. Per the germline V gene, CDR1 is SSHAT and CDR2 is FNYEAQ (reference sequence). After removal of 5 bases from V and 5 bases from J, the junction contained 6 bases not matched to a gene. The CDR3 coding sequence is TGTGCCAGCAGCCCGGGACAGGCGGGAGATACGCAGTATTTT. This encodes CASSPGQAGDTQYF.

In this sample, this clone turned up a few times. V is TRBV4-3 and J is TRBJ1-5; 10 nucleotides agree with TRBD1. V shed 0 bases, J shed 4 bases, and the junction held 3 bases outside the gene matches. The length of the CDR3 is 16 residues. The germline gives CDR1 LGHNA, CDR2 YSLEER. CDR3 bases: TGCGCCAGCAGCCAAGACCGGGGACAGGGGAATCAGCCCCAGCATTTT. It translates to CASSQDRGQGNQPQHF.

The rearrangement uses TRBV6-5 and TRBJ1-1; D unresolved. CDR1 is MNHEY and CDR2 is SVGAGI in the germline V gene. The CDR3 length is 16 residues. Trimming left V 3 bases short and J 2 bases short, with 16 bases between. CDR3: CASSYSRWGSNTEAFF. The CDR3 bases are TGTGCCAGCAGTTATTCCCGTTGGGGTAGTAACACTGAAGCTTTCTTT.

This chain connects TRBV9 to TRBJ2-1, with 8 nucleotides matching TRBD2. The CDR3 consists of 16 residues. CDR1 is SGDLS, CDR2 YYNGEE, per germline. V was clipped by 4 bases and J by 3 bases; unmatched bases: 9. The CDR3 DNA follows: TGTGCCAGCAGCCCAAAGTCGGGAGGGGTCTACAATGAGCAGTTCTTC. Protein product: CASSPKSGGVYNEQFF.

Many counts were recorded for this clone. The CDR3, as DNA: TGTGCCAGCAGCTTAGTCGGGGGACAGGGAGAGACCCAGTACTTC. This sequence encodes CASSLVGGQGETQYF. The rearrangement links TRBV7-2 to TRBJ2-5, with 9 bases lining up with TRBD1. Per germline, CDR1 SGHTA and CDR2 FQGNSA. The CDR3 totals 15 residues. The V gene end was trimmed by 1 base and the J gene end by 4 bases; junction bases not matched to a gene: 4.